This is a list of T cell receptor beta chains from one sample in a study of T cell responses to AZD1222 COVID-19 vaccine. Sequencing used immunoSEQ multiplex PCR; TCRdb keeps in-frame clones, though not all of them. The table shows around 100,000 clones, with roughly 90% occurring only once. This sample comprised peripheral blood, obtained on day 0 of AZD1222 vaccination. The source of these receptors is an adult in good health. Each CDR3 is given with its conserved first and last residue. D genes are given only for firm matches.

v_call,d_call,j_call,cdr3_nt,cdr3_aa
TRBV7-2,.,TRBJ2-3,TGTGCCAGCAGCTTCTGGGGGCTCACAGATACGCAGTATTTT,CASSFWGLTDTQYF
TRBV10-3,.,TRBJ1-2,TGTGCCATCAGTGATCTACAGGCCTATGGCTACACCTTC,CAISDLQAYGYTF
TRBV11-2,TRBD1,TRBJ2-5,TGTGCCAGCAGCCAGACAGGGGGCGGCGAGACCCAGTACTTC,CASSQTGGGETQYF
TRBV27,TRBD1,TRBJ1-2,TGTGCCAGCACCGATCTCCGGGACAGTAACTATGGCTACACCTTC,CASTDLRDSNYGYTF
TRBV4-3,TRBD1,TRBJ1-6,TGCGCCAGCAGCCAAGTAAAGGGACAGAAAAATTCACCCCTCCACTTT,CASSQVKGQKNSPLHF
TRBV11-1,TRBD1,TRBJ2-3,TGTGCCAGCGTTAAGGACAGGAGCACAGATACGCAGTATTTT,CASVKDRSTDTQYF
TRBV28,TRBD1,TRBJ1-6,TGTGCCAGCATTTCGGACAGGCAAAATTCACCCCTCCACTTT,CASISDRQNSPLHF
TRBV27,.,TRBJ2-5,TGTGCCAGCAGTTTGAATACGGACGGGAGGACCCAGTACTTC,CASSLNTDGRTQYF
TRBV7-2,TRBD1,TRBJ1-2,TGTGCCAGCAGCCCCAGCGGGACAGAATTTAGTTTTCGGGATGGCTACACCTTC,CASSPSGTEFSFRDGYTF
TRBV7-8,TRBD2,TRBJ2-1,TGTGCCAGCAGCCTCCTACGGGCGGGAGACCCGTTCTTC,CASSLLRAGDPFF
TRBV3-1/TRBV3-2,TRBD2,TRBJ2-2,TGTGCCAGCAGCCAAGATCCTAGCGGGACCAGCGGGGAGCTGTTTTTT,CASSQDPSGTSGELFF
TRBV5-1,TRBD1,TRBJ2-7,TGCGCCAGCAGCTGGGGGGGACAGGGCCGCGAGCAGTACTTC,CASSWGGQGREQYF
TRBV6-1,.,TRBJ2-5,TGTGCCAGCAGTGAACCCGAAAAGACCCAGTACTTC,CASSEPEKTQYF